These 30 T cell receptor beta chains were all obtained from the same sample, sequenced in a study of T cells in Graves' hyperthyroidism and ophthalmopathy (dated by TCRdb to the late 2010s). Receptor amplification or capture employed multiplex PCR. The reads were generated on an Illumina HiSeq 2000. TCR beta CDR3 regions were amplified from RNA transcripts. A first-round RT-PCR of the TCR CDR3 used the HTBI primer set with the Qiagen OneStep RT-PCR kit. TCRdb cleaned the public reads at Q25 with fastp, built clones with MiXCR and kept in-frame beta chains. CDR3 protein sequences are deduplicated, and each keeps its most common genes and DNA. Present in this sample are about 640,000 distinct CDR3 sequences, 45% of which were seen just once. Of the sample, 7% to 7.5% falls within the top ten clones. Sequenced input: peripheral blood or thyroid tissue (not recorded which). These receptors all come from an adult man with Graves' disease, either hyperthyroidism or ophthalmopathy (not recorded which).

The chain couples TRBV29-1 to TRBJ1-2; 8 nucleotides agree with TRBD1. The CDR3 runs to 15 residues. The ends lost 4 bases at V and 3 bases at J; junction bases unmatched: 10. Germline CDR1 reads SQVTM; CDR2 reads ANQGSEA. The CDR3 protein is CSVALGQGAYYGYTF. CDR3 in DNA: TGCAGCGTTGCCCTGGGGCAGGGGGCTTACTATGGCTACACCTTC.

This chain uses TRBV9 with TRBJ2-5; D is unclear. Trimming took 4 bases from V and 7 from J, leaving 11 bases between them. Germline-derived CDR1 and CDR2 are SGDLS and YYNGEE. The CDR3 extends over 12 amino acids. CDR3 sequence: CASSPPGGTQYF. The CDR3 DNA sequence: TGTGCCAGCAGCCCCCCTGGTGGGACCCAGTACTTC.

V and J are TRBV30 and TRBJ1-1; D gene uncertain. There are 15 residues in the CDR3. V lost 2 bases and J 1 base, leaving 14 bases between the germline ends. CDR1 is GTSNPN, CDR2 SVGIG, per germline (reference sequence). In nucleotides, the CDR3 is TGTGCCTGGAGTAGGTCTAGGGTGAGGAACACTGAAGCTTTCTTT. This codes for CAWSRSRVRNTEAFF.

The chain is built from TRBV20-1 and TRBJ2-5, with 8 bases identical to TRBD1. The V gene end was trimmed by 1 base and the J gene end by 1 base; junction bases not matched to a gene: 2. CDR1 is DFQATT, CDR2 SNEGSKA, per germline (reference sequence). The CDR3 runs 14 residues. This CDR3 reads CSARGQGAQETQYF. DNA of the CDR3: TGCAGTGCTAGAGGGCAGGGGGCCCAAGAGACCCAGTACTTC.

This chain connects TRBV2 to TRBJ1-2, with D maybe TRBD1 (6 bases). There are 14 residues in the CDR3. Between the trimmed V and J ends, which lost 7 bases and 8 bases, there was a span of 20 bases. CDR1 and CDR2 (germline): SNHLY, FYNNEI. The CDR3 protein is CASIRDMTFGGYTF. As DNA, the CDR3 is TGTGCCAGCATTAGGGACATGACCTTCGGGGGCTACACCTTC.

This clonotype was detected only a few times. The genes are TRBV19 and TRBJ1-3; weak D call: TRBD1 (6 bases). In germline, CDR1 is LNHDA, CDR2 SQIVND (reference sequence). V was clipped by 3 bases and J by 0 bases, with 21 bases between them. This CDR3 has 19 amino acids. The DNA of the CDR3 is TGTGCCAGTAGTATCCGACTGTTACAGGGATCTTCCTCTGGAAACACCATATATTTT. It encodes CASSIRLLQGSSSGNTIYF.

Ten or more counts support this clonotype. V usage is TRBV10-3 and J usage is TRBJ1-5, with D possibly TRBD1 on 6 matching bases. The CDR3 extends over 16 amino acids. Germline lookup yields CDR1 ENHRY and CDR2 SYGVKD. The V end was cut by 6 bases, the J end by 2 bases, with 17 bases between. In DNA, the CDR3 is TGTGCCATCAGCCTACAGGGACTTGGCGGCAATCAGCCCCAGCATTTT. Its protein product is CAISLQGLGGNQPQHF.

The gene calls are TRBV10-3 and TRBJ1-3, with TRBD1 matching 8 bases. CDR3 length equals 15 residues. After removal of 3 bases from V and 2 bases from J, the junction contained 3 bases not matched to a gene. The germline V gene encodes CDR1 ENHRY and CDR2 SYGVKD. The CDR3 DNA follows: TGTGCCATCAGTGATCTACAGGGGGCTGGAAACACCATATATTTT. This translates into CAISDLQGAGNTIYF.

This clonotype was counted ten times or more. The chain is built from TRBV10-3 and TRBJ1-1; 7 bases are a match to TRBD1. The trim removed 6 bases at V and 6 bases at J, leaving 10 bases unmatched. The CDR3 spans 14 residues. CDR1 ENHRY and CDR2 SYGVKD come from the germline V gene. The CDR3 region is CAIRPDRVGAEAFF. CDR3 in DNA: TGTGCCATCAGACCCGACAGGGTGGGCGCTGAAGCTTTCTTT.

This clonotype was observed at least ten times. The chain couples TRBV2 to TRBJ1-1, with 10 nucleotides matching TRBD1. CDR1 is SNHLY and CDR2 is FYNNEI in the germline V gene. J lost 10 bases, V lost 6 bases, and 8 bases had no gene match. CDR3 length: 13 amino acids. The DNA for the CDR3 is TGTGCCAGCAGCGACGGGACAGGGGCGGCAGCTTTCTTT. Protein: CASSDGTGAAAFF.

There are many counts of this clonotype. V usage is TRBV20-1 and J usage is TRBJ1-1, with D possibly TRBD1 on 6 matching bases. Trimming left V 8 bases short and J 0 bases short, with 16 bases between. The CDR3 covers 14 residues. CDR1 is DFQATT and CDR2 is SNEGSKA in the germline V gene (reference sequence). CDR3 bases: TGCAGTACCCCCGCCCGGACAGTGAACACTGAAGCTTTCTTT. Amino acids: CSTPARTVNTEAFF.

This clonotype has a handful of counts. The chain is built from TRBV29-1 and TRBJ1-1, with D maybe TRBD1 (5 bases). The V gene's germline CDR1 is SQVTM and CDR2 ANQGSEA. The V end lost 3 bases, the J end lost 1 base, and 12 bases lay between the germline ends. The CDR3 extends over 14 amino acids. CDR3 in amino acids: CSVEGGLGNTEAFF. DNA of the CDR3: TGCAGCGTTGAGGGGGGTCTAGGGAACACTGAAGCTTTCTTT.

This clonotype was seen many times. This rearrangement joins TRBV7-2 to TRBJ2-7, with D possibly being TRBD1 (5 bases). Germline V gene lookup returns CDR1 SGHTA and CDR2 FQGNSA. The CDR3 contains 15 residues. Between the trimmed V and J ends, which lost 5 bases and 1 base, there was a span of 15 bases. CDR3 sequence: CASSLGHGASYEQYF. The CDR3 DNA reads TGTGCCAGCAGCCTGGGTCATGGGGCTTCCTACGAGCAGTACTTC.

This clonotype occurred a few times. The chain uses TRBV2 and TRBJ2-3; D is undetermined. The V end lost 5 bases, the J end lost 2 bases, and 8 bases lay between the germline ends. The CDR3 has 13 amino acids. The germline CDR1 and CDR2 sequences are SNHLY and FYNNEI. CDR3 sequence: CASSNYPTDTQYF. CDR3 DNA: TGTGCCAGCAGTAACTACCCCACAGATACGCAGTATTTT.

This clonotype has a handful of counts. The rearrangement links TRBV7-9 to TRBJ2-6; 8 bases line up with TRBD1. This CDR3 contains 13 residues. The junction had 9 bases not matched to a gene; V was cut back by 5 bases and J by 15 bases. CDR1 is SEHNR, CDR2 FQNEAQ, per germline (reference sequence). The CDR3 sequence is CASSGRGQEDLTF. As DNA, the CDR3 is TGTGCCAGCAGCGGACGGGGACAGGAGGACCTGACTTTC.

This clonotype has only one observation. The chain recombines TRBV20-1 with TRBJ1-5; no reliable D call. The CDR3 is made up of 14 amino acids. The germline V and J ends were trimmed by 3 bases and 9 bases, with 18 bases remaining between them. Germline CDR1 reads DFQATT; CDR2 reads SNEGSKA (reference sequence). The CDR3 DNA follows: TGCAGTGCTAGCGCCGCTGGGGTAACCGCGCCCCAGCATTTT. Protein: CSASAAGVTAPQHF.

This clonotype was detected only a few times. This sequence joins TRBV11-2 and TRBJ2-7; possibly TRBD1 for D (7 bases). This CDR3 spans 13 amino acids. The ends were cut back, 5 bases at V and 6 bases at J, with 14 bases in the middle. Germline loops: CDR1 SGHAT, CDR2 FQNNGV. The CDR3 sequence: CASSPGGSREQYF. The CDR3 nucleotides read TGTGCCAGCAGCCCAGGGGGGTCTCGCGAGCAGTACTTC.

This clonotype was seen at least ten times. The chain joins TRBV7-4 to TRBJ1-1, with D tentatively TRBD1 (6 bases). Trimming cost V 7 bases and J 1 base, with 16 bases left between them. Germline V gives CDR1 SGHVT, CDR2 SQSDAQ. This CDR3 has 15 residues. CDR3: CASTARGSSNTEAFF. In DNA, the CDR3 is TGTGCCAGCACGGCCAGGGGCTCGTCGAACACTGAAGCTTTCTTT.

A few counts support this clonotype. CDR3 loop: CASSLVGRGRDTGETQYF. CDR3 in DNA: TGTGCCAGCAGCTTAGTTGGTCGTGGGCGTGATACCGGAGAGACCCAGTACTTC. V gene TRBV7-9 combines with J gene TRBJ2-5; D not certain. V lost 1 base to trimming and J lost 4 bases, with 22 bases between them. The CDR3 loop spans 18 amino acids. Per the germline V gene, CDR1 is SEHNR and CDR2 is FQNEAQ (reference sequence).

The V and J genes are TRBV20-1 and TRBJ2-2, with D perhaps matching TRBD1 (5 bases). The V and J ends lost 5 bases and 5 bases respectively, with 12 bases between them. Germline CDR1 DFQATT, CDR2 SNEGSKA (reference sequence). The CDR3 runs 13 residues. Written as DNA, the CDR3 is TGCAGTGCTCTCACAGGTCGAACCGGGGAGCTGTTTTTT. It translates to CSALTGRTGELFF.

This clonotype occurred once. The chain carries TRBV25-1 and TRBJ1-3, with D perhaps TRBD1 (6 bases). Trimming shortened V by 5 bases and J by 11 bases, and 19 bases separated the two germline ends. Germline CDR1 is MGHDK and CDR2 is SYGVNS. The CDR3 contains 14 residues. CDR3 bases: TGTGCCAGCAGTAATCGGACAGTTCGTAACGCCATATATTTT. It translates to CASSNRTVRNAIYF.

This clonotype has a count of ten or more. This chain joins TRBV2 and TRBJ1-2; the D gene is possibly TRBD1 (5 bases). The germline CDR1 and CDR2 sequences are SNHLY and FYNNEI. V shed 8 bases and J shed 0 bases, with 16 bases lying between them. The CDR3 has 15 amino acids. The CDR3 protein is CASLGPSLANYGYTF. CDR3 DNA sequence: TGTGCCAGCCTGGGACCCTCGCTAGCTAACTATGGCTACACCTTC.

The rearrangement joins TRBV9 to TRBJ1-4; D is ambiguous. This CDR3 is built from 15 residues. Trimming removed 4 bases from V and 2 bases from J, with 12 bases in between. Germline V gene data show CDR1 as SGDLS and CDR2 as YYNGEE. DNA for the CDR3: TGTGCCAGCAGCTCCAGAGATGGCACTAATGAAAAACTGTTTTTT. It translates to CASSSRDGTNEKLFF.

This chain joins TRBV2 and TRBJ2-6; no clear D. The CDR3 has 14 residues. The germline V gene encodes CDR1 SNHLY and CDR2 FYNNEI. V lost 2 bases and J lost 11, with 13 bases in between. CDR3 bases: TGTGCCAGCAGTGAATGGGCAGGCGCCTACGTCCTGACTTTC. It is translated as CASSEWAGAYVLTF.

To note about this clonotype: A much larger clone lies a single base off, so this may be a read error. The chain couples TRBV10-3 to TRBJ2-5; TRBD1 matches 7 bases. V lost 3 bases, J lost 4 bases, and 8 bases stayed unmatched. Germline CDR1 and CDR2: ENHRY and SYGVKD. The CDR3 extends over 15 amino acids. The CDR3 DNA follows: TGTGCCATCAGTGACCGGGACAGAGGGGGAGAGACCCAGTACTTC. It translates to CAISDRDRGGETQYF.

This clonotype was observed at least ten times. The V call is TRBV12-3 or TRBV12-4, the J call TRBJ2-5, with D possibly called TRBD1 or TRBD2 (5 bases each). V lost 3 bases and J 7 bases, leaving 12 bases between the germline ends. The CDR3 runs 13 residues. CDR3 DNA: TGTGCCAGCAGTTTCTCGGGTGGGGGGACCCAGTACTTC. Translated: CASSFSGGGTQYF.

This clonotype was recorded only once. This may be a read error, as it is one base from a much larger clone. The chain carries TRBV29-1 and TRBJ1-1; D remains unclear. The V gene lost 3 bases and the J gene lost 11 bases, with 10 bases spanning the gap. The length of the CDR3 is 10 residues. Looked up from germline, CDR1 is SQVTM and CDR2 is ANQGSEA. This CDR3 reads CSVDAGRAFF. The CDR3 nucleotides are TGCAGCGTTGATGCAGGCAGGGCTTTCTTT.

A few counts support this clonotype. The rearrangement joins TRBV7-6 to TRBJ1-1; TRBD1 is a possible D gene (5 bases). Trimming removed 5 bases at V and 8 bases at J, with 15 bases between. CDR3 size: 13 residues. Germline V gene sequence: CDR1 SGHVS, CDR2 FNYEAQ. This chain's CDR3 is CASSPQVTVEAFF. CDR3 sequence (DNA): TGTGCCAGCAGCCCGCAGGTGACAGTAGAAGCTTTCTTT. Based on the CDR3 plus reference TRBV7-6 and TRBJ1-1, the full variable domain is GAGVSQSPRYKVTKRGQDVALRCDPISGHVSLYWYRQALGQGPEFLTYFNYEAQQDKSGLPNDRFSAERPEGSISTLTIQRTEQRDSAMYRCASSPQVTVEAFFGQGTRLTVV.

The chain recombines TRBV7-8 with TRBJ2-7, with D hard to call. The germline V and J ends were trimmed by 5 bases and 3 bases, with 14 bases remaining between them. Germline assignment: CDR1 SGHVS and CDR2 FQNEAQ. CDR3 length: 14 amino acids. The CDR3 DNA sequence: TGTGCCAGCAGCCAATCCCGGACGTTCTACGAGCAGTACTTC. Its translation: CASSQSRTFYEQYF. Complete variable domain (other parts from reference TRBV7-8 and TRBJ2-7): GAGVSQSPRYKVAKRGQDVALRCDPISGHVSLFWYQQALGQGPEFLTYFQNEAQLDKSGLPSDRFFAERPEGSVSTLKIQRTQQEDSAVYLCASSQSRTFYEQYFGPGTRLTVT.

The chain employs TRBV7-8 and TRBJ2-5; tentative D call: TRBD2 (5 bases). Trimming left V 1 base short and J 9 bases short, with 24 bases between. The CDR3 has 17 residues. The V gene's germline CDR1 is SGHVS and CDR2 FQNEAQ. CDR3 DNA: TGTGCCAGCAGCTTAGGCTTCGAGGGTCCCCACGCCCAGCCCCAGTACTTC. Its translation is CASSLGFEGPHAQPQYF.